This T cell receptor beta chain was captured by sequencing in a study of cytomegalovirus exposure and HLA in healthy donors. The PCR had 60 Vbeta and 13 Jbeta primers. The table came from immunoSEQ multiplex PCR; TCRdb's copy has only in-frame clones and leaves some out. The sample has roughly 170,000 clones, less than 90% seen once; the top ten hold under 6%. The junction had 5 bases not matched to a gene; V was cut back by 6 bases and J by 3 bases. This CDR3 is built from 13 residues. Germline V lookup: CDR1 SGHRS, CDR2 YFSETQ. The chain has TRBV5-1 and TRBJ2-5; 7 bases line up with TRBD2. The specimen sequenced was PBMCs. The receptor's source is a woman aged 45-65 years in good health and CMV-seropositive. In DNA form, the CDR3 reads TGCGCCAGCACATCGCTAGCGGAAGAGACCCAGTACTTC. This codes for CASTSLAEETQYF.